Listed below are T cell receptor beta chains from one sample, sequenced in a study of cytomegalovirus exposure and HLA in healthy donors. Assay: immunoSEQ multiplex PCR; the TCRdb copy retains only in-frame clones and omits some. Counted here are about 150,000 clones, approximately 81% occurring once; the ten biggest clones make up about 2.3%. Sequenced input: PBMCs. The receptor source for this set is a woman aged 18-29 years in good health and CMV-seronegative. Both conserved end residues are part of each CDR3. Each record gives: J gene, V gene, clone size, D gene, CDR3 DNA, CDR3 protein. The D gene is left open where the match is weak. Size tells how often a clone was seen (once, few, many) or the class of an expanded clone, and some rows leave it out.

TRBJ2-1	TRBV7-3	.	TRBD2	TGTGCCAGCAGCTTACTGGCGGGAGGGCTTAATGAGCAGTTCTTC	CASSLLAGGLNEQFF
TRBJ2-5	TRBV5-1	.	TRBD2	TGCGCCAGCCGGAACCGAGCGGGGTACCAAGAGACCCAGTACTTC	CASRNRAGYQETQYF
TRBJ1-6	TRBV7-9	.	.	TGTGCCAGCAGCCTTGAGGGGGAAAGTTCACCCCTCCACTTT	CASSLEGESSPLHF
TRBJ1-1	TRBV14	few	.	TGTGCCACCTTCGACGGGGCTGAAGCTTTCTTT	CATFDGAEAFF
TRBJ2-6	TRBV13	.	TRBD1	TGTGCCAGCAGCTTAATGGGACAGGGAGGCTCTGGGGCCAACGTCCTGACTTTC	CASSLMGQGGSGANVLTF
TRBJ1-1	TRBV11-2	once	.	TGTGCCAGCAGCTTAGCTAAACGCGATGAAGTTTTCTTT	CASSLAKRDEVFF
TRBJ2-7	TRBV28	.	.	TGTGCCAGCAGTTTCTTCGGGGGTCGGTCCCTTAGCTCCTACGAGCAGTACTTC	CASSFFGGRSLSSYEQYF
TRBJ2-5	TRBV13	.	.	TGTGCCAGCAGCCCCGACCGGGGGACCCAGTACTTC	CASSPDRGTQYF
TRBJ2-5	TRBV5-1	.	.	TGCGCCAGCAGCTTGGGGGTCTTGGAGGGACCGTACCAAGAGACCCAGTACTTC	CASSLGVLEGPYQETQYF
TRBJ2-3	TRBV5-1	.	.	TGCGCCAGCAGCTTGAGGCCCCCAGGGGTCCAGAGCACAGATACGCAGTATTTT	CASSLRPPGVQSTDTQYF
TRBJ1-2	TRBV7-2	.	.	TGTGCCAGCAGCTCCCAGGGTGGGGCGTCTACCTATGGCTACACCTTC	CASSSQGGASTYGYTF
TRBJ2-2	TRBV21-1	.	.	TGTGCCAGCAGCTTCCCGGGCGGGGAGCTGTTTTTT	CASSFPGGELFF
TRBJ2-2	TRBV7-2	.	TRBD1	TGTGCCAGCAGCGCAAACTTAAGGGGGCGATCCACCGGGGAGCTGTTTTTT	CASSANLRGRSTGELFF
TRBJ2-5	TRBV7-9	.	.	TGTGCCAGCAGCCCACCCGAGTCATCCCCAGAGACCCAGTACTTC	CASSPPESSPETQYF
TRBJ2-3	TRBV9	.	TRBD2	TGTGCCAGCAGCGACCGGGGGGGCACAGATACGCAGTATTTT	CASSDRGGTDTQYF
TRBJ1-4	TRBV2	.	.	TGTGCCAGCAGTGTTATGCGGGCCGAAAAACTGTTTTTT	CASSVMRAEKLFF
TRBJ2-1	TRBV5-1	once	TRBD1	TGCGCCAGCAGCTTGGACAGGGGAAGCTCCTACAATGAGCAGTTCTTC	CASSLDRGSSYNEQFF
TRBJ2-1	TRBV5-4	.	TRBD1	TGTGCCAGCAGCTTGGAAGGGGCAGGGGGCAGTGAGCAGTTCTTC	CASSLEGAGGSEQFF
TRBJ2-7	TRBV10-3	.	TRBD2	TGTGCCATCATGGGGCGGGGGGAAACCTACGAGCAGTACTTC	CAIMGRGETYEQYF
TRBJ1-5	TRBV6-6	many	TRBD1	TGTGCCAGCAGTGGGACAGGGAATAGTCAGCCCCAGCATTTT	CASSGTGNSQPQHF
TRBJ2-1	TRBV28	once	.	TGTGCCAGCGGGTACAGAGAGCAGTTCTTC	CASGYREQFF
TRBJ2-3	TRBV28	.	TRBD2	TGTGCCAGCAGTTTCGGGACTAGCGGGAGGGCCGGGGTATTTGAGACAGATACGCAGTATTTT	CASSFGTSGRAGVFETDTQYF
TRBJ1-5	TRBV5-5	.	.	TGTGCCAGCAGCTACCGGACAAGTAGCAATCAGCCCCAGCATTTT	CASSYRTSSNQPQHF
TRBJ2-3	TRBV23-1	.	.	TGCGCCAGCAGTCCCCTTAGCGGAACTAGCACAGATACGCAGTATTTT	CASSPLSGTSTDTQYF
TRBJ2-4	TRBV5-4	.	.	TGTGCCAGCAGCCCGACAGGTAGTGAAAGCATTCAGTACTTC	CASSPTGSESIQYF
TRBJ2-7	TRBV5-1	.	TRBD2	TGCGCCAGCCTCCGGGAGGAGACCGGCGAGCAGTACTTC	CASLREETGEQYF
TRBJ1-5	TRBV6-1	.	.	TGTGCCAGCAACCCCGTTCGCGGTCTGAATCAGCCCCAGCATTTT	CASNPVRGLNQPQHF
TRBJ2-1	TRBV2	.	.	TGTGCCAGCAGTGAGGAGGGGCAGGTTATATACAATGAGCAGTTCTTC	CASSEEGQVIYNEQFF
TRBJ2-7	TRBV28	.	.	TGTGCCAGCAGTTTCGGGGGGCCTGCCTACGAGCAGTACTTC	CASSFGGPAYEQYF
TRBJ1-1	TRBV6-5	few	.	TGTGCCAGCAGTTCGACAGGTGAAGCTTTCTTT	CASSSTGEAFF
TRBJ2-3	TRBV30	.	TRBD1	TGTGCCTGGGCTTCGCAGGGGGCAGATACGCAGTATTTT	CAWASQGADTQYF
TRBJ1-1	TRBV28	.	TRBD1	TGTGCCAGCAGACTCCAGGGGGCTGAAGCTTTCTTT	CASRLQGAEAFF
TRBJ2-2	TRBV19	.	TRBD1	TGTGCCAGTAGTACCCAGGGGGCCGGGGAGCTGTTTTTT	CASSTQGAGELFF
TRBJ2-3	TRBV28	.	TRBD2	TGTGCCAGCCGGGGGGGCGTGGTCCCGGCTAGAGTTTCGAGCACAGATACGCAGTATTTT	CASRGGVVPARVSSTDTQYF
TRBJ1-2	TRBV2	.	TRBD1	TGTGCCAGCAGTGAACACCGGGACAGGGCTTATGGCTACACCTTC	CASSEHRDRAYGYTF
TRBJ2-1	TRBV4-3	.	.	TGCGCCAGCAGCCGCTGGACTTTAGGCTCCTACAATGAGCAGTTCTTC	CASSRWTLGSYNEQFF
TRBJ2-7	TRBV6-6	.	TRBD1	TGTGCCAGCAGTGACAGGGCCTGGAGCGAGCAGTACTTC	CASSDRAWSEQYF
TRBJ2-3	TRBV5-1	few	TRBD2	TGCGCCAGCAGCTTCCGGACTAGCGAGAGGGGAGATACGCAGTATTTT	CASSFRTSERGDTQYF
TRBJ1-1	TRBV18	.	TRBD1	TGTGCCAGCTCATCCTGGGACAGGGGAAAGAGTGAAGCTTTCTTT	CASSSWDRGKSEAFF
TRBJ1-3	TRBV27	.	TRBD1	TGTGCCAGCAGTCGGAGGGGGCTCCCTGGAAACACCATATATTTT	CASSRRGLPGNTIYF
TRBJ2-2	TRBV7-2	.	TRBD1	TGTGCCAGCACCAGACAGGGGCTCACCGGGGAGCTGTTTTTT	CASTRQGLTGELFF
TRBJ1-4	TRBV2	.	TRBD1	TGTGCCAGCAGTGCCCGGACAGGCGGGAATGAAAAACTGTTTTTT	CASSARTGGNEKLFF
TRBJ2-7	TRBV18	.	.	TGTGCCAGCTCACTCCAAGGGGGAAGGTACTTC	CASSLQGGRYF
TRBJ1-2	TRBV12-5	.	.	TGTGCTAGTGGTTTGTCAGGGAACTATGGCTACACCTTC	CASGLSGNYGYTF
TRBJ2-1	TRBV30	.	TRBD1	TGTGCCTGGGACAGGGGGAGGTTCAATGAGCAGTTCTTC	CAWDRGRFNEQFF